The 27 T cell receptor beta chains below come from one sample, sequenced in a study of cytomegalovirus exposure and HLA in healthy donors. Only in-frame clones appear in the TCRdb table, and some are missing; sequencing was by immunoSEQ multiplex PCR. The top ten hold approximately 1.5% of the sample, which has 150,000 to 200,000 clones, roughly 86% seen once. Material for sequencing was PBMCs. Source of these receptors: a woman under 30 in good health and CMV-seronegative.

This clone was observed a handful of times. The V gene is TRBV21-1, the J gene TRBJ1-2. TRBV21-1 is a pseudogene segment. There are 14 residues in the CDR3. The CDR3 spells CASSKGGSRYGYTF. CDR3 sequence (DNA): TGTGCCAGCAGCAAAGGCGGCAGCCGCTATGGCTACACCTTC.

A word on this clone: Other nucleotide sequences in the sample specify the same CDR3. The V call is TRBV19, the J call TRBJ2-7; TRBD1 aligns across 7 bases. The CDR3 length is 13 residues. The V and J ends lost 3 bases and 3 bases, in that order; junction bases with no gene match: 2. CDR1 LNHDA and CDR2 SQIVND come from the germline V gene (reference sequence). CDR3 amino acids: CASSIAGGYEQYF. CDR3 nucleotides: TGTGCCAGTAGTATTGCAGGGGGCTACGAGCAGTACTTC.

This chain connects TRBV5-1 to TRBJ2-5, with a possible D match to TRBD2 (6 bases). Trimming shortened V by 1 base and J by 5 bases, and 6 bases separated the two germline ends. The CDR3 runs 12 residues. Germline V lookup: CDR1 SGHRS, CDR2 YFSETQ. The CDR3: CASSLTSETQYF. The CDR3 DNA is TGCGCCAGCAGCTTGACTAGCGAGACCCAGTACTTC. The variable domain in full, completed from reference TRBV5-1 and TRBJ2-5, reads KAGVTQTPRYLIKTRGQQVTLSCSPISGHRSVSWYQQTPGQGLQFLFEYFSETQRNKGNFPGRFSGRQFSNSRSEMNVSTLELGDSALYLCASSLTSETQYFGPGTRLLVL.

This clone occurred a few times. The V and J genes are TRBV27 and TRBJ2-5; 9 nucleotides match TRBD2. J lost 3 bases, V lost 3 bases, and 8 bases had no gene match. CDR3 length: 16 residues. From germline, CDR1 is MNHEY and CDR2 SMNVEV (reference sequence). The CDR3 here is CASSFLSGGTKETQYF. CDR3 DNA: TGTGCCAGCAGTTTTTTAAGCGGGGGGACAAAAGAGACCCAGTACTTC.

The chain carries TRBV6-1 and TRBJ2-3, with TRBD2 identical over 10 bases. V shed 3 bases and J 4 bases; nucleotides not matched to a gene: 4. This CDR3 has 15 residues. Germline CDR1 MNHNS, CDR2 SASEGT. The CDR3 DNA reads TGTGCCAGCAGTGACGCCGGACTAGCGGCAGATACGCAGTATTTT. Its protein is CASSDAGLAADTQYF.

The V call is TRBV27, the J call TRBJ2-7, with D possibly matching TRBD2 (5 bases). V dropped 6 bases and J dropped 2 bases, with 11 bases sitting between them. This CDR3 comprises 13 residues. Germline CDR1 and CDR2: MNHEY and SMNVEV (reference sequence). CDR3: CASSYRGTYEQYF. The CDR3 DNA is TGTGCCAGCAGCTACCGGGGAACCTACGAGCAGTACTTC.

The DNA of the CDR3 is TGTGCCAGCAGATTACAGGGGACTAATCAGCCCCAGCATTTT. This sequence encodes CASRLQGTNQPQHF. The chain links TRBV6-1 to TRBJ1-5, with 7 positions matching TRBD1. The CDR3 runs to 14 residues. CDR1 is MNHNS and CDR2 is SASEGT in the germline V gene. Unmatched junction bases numbered 6, after V lost 6 bases and J lost 4 bases.

V and J are TRBV10-2 and TRBJ1-2; D is uncertain. CDR1 and CDR2 from the germline V gene are WSHSY and SAAADI. This CDR3 contains 13 residues. V was shortened by 3 bases and J by 3 bases, with 8 bases between the two germline ends. CDR3 sequence reads: CASSDSGYYGYTF. CDR3 nucleotides: TGCGCCAGCAGTGATTCGGGTTACTATGGCTACACCTTC.

The rearrangement joins TRBV28 to TRBJ2-7, with TRBD2 identical over 7 bases. The CDR3 covers 15 residues. Germline V lookup: CDR1 MDHEN, CDR2 SYDVKM. Trimming at V came to 6 bases and at J to 1 base, leaving 9 bases not matched to a gene. CDR3 sequence: CASRPDWEGSYEQYF. In DNA form, the CDR3 reads TGTGCCAGCAGGCCAGACTGGGAGGGGTCCTACGAGCAGTACTTC.

This clone was picked up a small number of times. This same CDR3 is encoded by further DNA sequences in the sample. This sequence joins TRBV10-3 and TRBJ1-5; 8 bases fit TRBD1. Germline V gives CDR1 ENHRY, CDR2 SYGVKD. The CDR3 extends over 14 amino acids. V shed 3 bases and J 5 bases; nucleotides not matched to a gene: 3. The CDR3 here is CAISEGQGDQPQHF. The CDR3 nucleotides are TGTGCCATCAGTGAAGGACAGGGAGATCAGCCCCAGCATTTT.

This clone was seen only once. This chain connects TRBV30 to TRBJ1-1; the D gene is possibly TRBD1 (5 bases). Between the trimmed V and J ends, which lost 2 bases and 6 bases, there was a span of 16 bases. This CDR3 region has 14 residues. CDR1 GTSNPN and CDR2 SVGIG come from the germline V gene (reference sequence). CDR3 DNA: TGTGCCTGGAGTTATAGGGGAAGGAAACCTGAAGCTTTCTTT. It encodes CAWSYRGRKPEAFF.

The chain employs TRBV11-2 and TRBJ2-1, with 10 bases fitting TRBD2. The CDR3 length is 17 residues. V lost 0 bases to trimming and J lost 7 bases; unmatched junction nucleotides: 9. Germline values: CDR1 SGHAT, CDR2 FQNNGV. CDR3 coding DNA: TGTGCCAGCAGCTTAGATTTCACTAGCGGGAAATATAATGAGCAGTTCTTC. This codes for CASSLDFTSGKYNEQFF. The variable domain in full, completed from reference TRBV11-2 and TRBJ2-1, reads EAGVAQSPRYKIIEKRQSVAFWCNPISGHATLYWYQQILGQGPKLLIQFQNNGVVDDSQLPKDRFSAERLKGVDSTLKIQPAKLEDSAVYLCASSLDFTSGKYNEQFFGPGTRLTVL.

As to this clone: The junction differs from germline at one of its ends, possibly a read error. This chain links TRBV4-1 with TRBJ2-7; D is uncertain. Germline-derived CDR1 and CDR2 are MGHRA and YSYEKL. The CDR3 contains 17 residues. CDR3 DNA: TGCGCCAGCAGCCAAGAATTGCGCCTCCTGCTCTCCAACGAGCAGTACTTC. Amino acid sequence: CASSQELRLLLSNEQYF.

The V gene is TRBV29-1, the J gene TRBJ2-2; no reliable D call. The germline CDR1 and CDR2 sequences are SQVTM and ANQGSEA. The CDR3 runs to 14 residues. The V and J ends lost 2 bases and 8 bases respectively, with 15 bases between them. CDR3 amino acids: CSVEIELFGGELFF. The CDR3 region has the DNA TGCAGCGTTGAAATAGAGTTATTCGGGGGGGAGCTGTTTTTT.

The chain is built from TRBV5-1 and TRBJ2-3, with TRBD2 matching over 9 bases. The CDR3 length is 15 residues. V lost 6 bases to trimming and J lost 0 bases; unmatched junction nucleotides: 5. Germline assignment: CDR1 SGHRS and CDR2 YFSETQ. Here the CDR3 DNA reads TGCGCCAGCACCCTCACTAGCGGGAGCACAGATACGCAGTATTTT. Its protein product is CASTLTSGSTDTQYF.

The genes are TRBV5-4 and TRBJ1-2; D gene unclear. With 0 bases removed from V and 5 bases from J, the gap between germline ends came to 11 bases. CDR3 length: 14 amino acids. Looked up from germline, CDR1 is SGHNT and CDR2 is YYREEE (reference sequence). The CDR3 DNA follows: TGTGCCAGCAGCTTGGCCAAGGCGGGGTATGGCTACACCTTC. Translated: CASSLAKAGYGYTF.

This clone was detected a few times. The chain combines TRBV28 with TRBJ1-5; D not resolved. The germline V and J ends were trimmed by 4 bases and 5 bases, with 6 bases remaining between them. This CDR3 has 12 amino acids. Germline assignment: CDR1 MDHEN and CDR2 SYDVKM. The CDR3 is CASSSTHQPQHF. CDR3 coding DNA: TGTGCCAGCAGTTCGACACATCAGCCCCAGCATTTT.

The table lists this clone with a count of one. V is TRBV18 and J is TRBJ2-6; tentative D call: TRBD1 (6 bases). V was trimmed by 3 bases and J by 0 bases, leaving 15 bases between them. The CDR3 has 18 amino acids. Germline values: CDR1 KGHSH, CDR2 LQKENI. In DNA, the CDR3 is TGTGCCAGCTCACCGAGACTAACAGGGAGCTCTGGGGCCAACGTCCTGACTTTC. Translated: CASSPRLTGSSGANVLTF. Full variable domain (outside the CDR3, taken from reference TRBV18 and TRBJ2-6): NAGVMQNPRHLVRRRGQEARLRCSPMKGHSHVYWYRQLPEEGLKFMVYLQKENIIDESGMPKERFSAEFPKEGPSILRIQQVVRGDSAAYFCASSPRLTGSSGANVLTFGAGSRLTVL.

The gene calls are TRBV5-6 and TRBJ1-4, with D possibly TRBD1 on 6 matching bases. V gave up 2 bases and J gave up 0 bases, with 11 bases separating them. The CDR3 has 16 residues. Germline V gene sequence: CDR1 SGHDT, CDR2 YYEEEE. For the CDR3, the DNA is TGTGCCAGCAGCTTCACAGGGTTGGCAACTAATGAAAAACTGTTTTTT. Amino acid sequence: CASSFTGLATNEKLFF.

The chain links TRBV11-2 to TRBJ1-2; a weak D match, TRBD1 (5 bases). This CDR3 is built from 13 residues. Trimming shortened V by 7 bases and J by 5 bases, and 14 bases separated the two germline ends. Germline loops: CDR1 SGHAT, CDR2 FQNNGV. The CDR3 protein is CASKRDRRYGYTF. As DNA, the CDR3 is TGTGCCAGCAAACGAGACAGAAGATATGGCTACACCTTC. Supplemented by reference TRBV11-2 and TRBJ1-2, the full variable domain reads EAGVAQSPRYKIIEKRQSVAFWCNPISGHATLYWYQQILGQGPKLLIQFQNNGVVDDSQLPKDRFSAERLKGVDSTLKIQPAKLEDSAVYLCASKRDRRYGYTFGSGTRLTVV.

This clone was observed a few times. This chain links TRBV5-6 with TRBJ1-1; no clear D. This CDR3 contains 12 residues. CDR1 is SGHDT, CDR2 YYEEEE, per germline. Trimming removed 1 base at V and 4 bases at J, with 5 bases between. CDR3 sequence (DNA): TGTGCCAGCAGCTTGTTCATCACTGAAGCTTTCTTT. Amino acid sequence: CASSLFITEAFF.

The J gene is TRBJ2-1, the V gene TRBV7-9; TRBD2 agrees at 13 bases. The CDR3 totals 15 residues. CDR1 is SEHNR, CDR2 FQNEAQ, per germline (reference sequence). V was pared by 11 bases and J by 10 bases, with 14 bases of the junction left unmatched. CDR3 region: CAGCCTSGRGAEQFF. The CDR3 DNA reads TGTGCCGGATGCTGCACTAGCGGGAGGGGAGCGGAGCAGTTCTTC.

The V and J genes are TRBV7-9 and TRBJ1-3; D call uncertain. The CDR3 has 14 residues. Germline V gene data show CDR1 as SEHNR and CDR2 as FQNEAQ (reference sequence). Trimming took 5 bases from V and 4 from J, leaving 12 bases between them. Here the CDR3 DNA reads TGTGCCAGCAGCCCAAATTCGGGGGGAAACACCATATATTTT. Translating it yields CASSPNSGGNTIYF.

The rearrangement links TRBV7-2 to TRBJ1-3, with D possibly being TRBD1 (5 bases). Trimming took 1 base from V and 5 from J, leaving 9 bases between them. The CDR3 length is 14 residues. Germline V lookup: CDR1 SGHTA, CDR2 FQGNSA. In nucleotides, the CDR3 is TGTGCCAGCAGCTTAGGGCAGGGAAGAAACACCATATATTTT. Protein product: CASSLGQGRNTIYF.

V usage is TRBV15 and J usage is TRBJ2-7, with 10 bases matching TRBD2. Per germline, CDR1 LNHNV and CDR2 YYDKDF (reference sequence). V trimming: 0 bases; J trimming: 4 bases; junction bases outside the gene matches: 6. This CDR3 contains 16 residues. The CDR3 reads CATSRDSAAGGYEQYF. The CDR3 coding sequence is TGTGCCACCAGCAGAGATTCCGCAGCGGGGGGGTACGAGCAGTACTTC.

The chain couples TRBV5-1 to TRBJ2-6; D is perhaps TRBD2 (7 bases). The germline V gene encodes CDR1 SGHRS and CDR2 YFSETQ. Trimming pared 5 bases from V and 0 bases from J, leaving 12 bases between. The CDR3 runs 16 residues. The DNA of the CDR3 is TGCGCCAGCAGTATGGGGGGGCTCTCTGGGGCCAACGTCCTGACTTTC. Protein product: CASSMGGLSGANVLTF. Variable domain in full (rest from reference TRBV5-1 and TRBJ2-6): KAGVTQTPRYLIKTRGQQVTLSCSPISGHRSVSWYQQTPGQGLQFLFEYFSETQRNKGNFPGRFSGRQFSNSRSEMNVSTLELGDSALYLCASSMGGLSGANVLTFGAGSRLTVL.

This clone was seen more than once but under ten times. Here the CDR3 DNA reads TGTGCCAGCAGCTTGGGACAGGGGGCCTCCGAGCAGTACTTC. Translated: CASSLGQGASEQYF. The chain links TRBV7-9 to TRBJ2-7, with 12 bases lining up with TRBD1. This CDR3 has 14 residues. CDR1 and CDR2 from the germline V gene are SEHNR and FQNEAQ (reference sequence). Losses at the gene ends were 3 bases for V and 6 bases for J; bases not matched to a gene: 3.